This T cell receptor beta chain was sequenced during a study of blood T cell repertoires in COVID-19. Whole-study context: Specimens from acute and convalescent COVID-19 originated in the United States, Italy and Spain. T cells, B-cell-depleted T cells, or PBMCs provided the cDNA or gDNA that served as material.

In the source study's methods: Researchers report that nucleated cell counts were estimated from reference gene primer amplification. Assay: immunoSEQ multiplex PCR; the TCRdb copy retains only in-frame clones and omits some. V, J and clone size are taken as reported in that table, and D and trimming were inferred from the DNA itself. Among about 290,000 clones listed, 85% were seen once. Trimming took 9 bases from V and 0 from J; bases not matched to a gene: 15. The CDR3 covers 18 residues. Germline lookup yields CDR1 MGHDK and CDR2 SYGVNS. V usage is TRBV25-1 and J usage is TRBJ2-7; 12 bases match TRBD2. Sequenced material: peripheral blood. The receptor's source is a woman aged 45 to 65 with active or convalescent COVID-19. CDR3 loop: CARLAGGSSPYSSYEQYF. CDR3 nucleotides: TGTGCCAGGCTAGCGGGAGGGAGTTCCCCCTACAGCTCCTACGAGCAGTACTTC.